This TCR beta chain was recovered during a study of cytomegalovirus exposure and HLA in healthy donors. Notes on the study in general: It was reported that TCR beta sequences correctly inferred the HLA-A and HLA-B alleles for most subjects. Some TCR beta chains (roughly 160 of them) were listed as cytomegalovirus-associated.

The CDR3 contains 16 residues. From germline, CDR1 is SGHRS and CDR2 YFSETQ. Trimming took 1 base from V and 4 from J, leaving 14 bases between them. The PCR employed 60 Vbeta primers together with 13 Jbeta primers. This table comes from immunoSEQ multiplex PCR, and its TCRdb copy is limited to in-frame clones, with some not included. The table lists about 200,000 clones, 65% to 85% of them singletons. Regarding this clone: Its antigen is undetermined.

The clonotype originates from a woman aged 25 to 39 in good health and CMV-seronegative. The sample was PBMCs. The V call is TRBV5-1, the J call TRBJ2-2; possibly TRBD2 for D (6 bases). The CDR3 reads CASSLPAGTGTGELFF. CDR3 bases: TGCGCCAGCAGCTTGCCGGCGGGAACTGGCACCGGGGAGCTGTTTTTT.